This T cell receptor (beta chain) appears in the sequencing data of a study of Graves' ophthalmopathy and Graves' hyperthyroidism. The authors amplified TCR beta CDR3 regions from RNA transcripts. RT-PCR with HTBI primers came first, then second-round multiplex PCR. TCRdb re-called the multiplex PCR reads with MiXCR, one entry per CDR3 protein. The sample shows a few hundred thousand distinct CDR3 sequences, under 45% of them seen only once. Trimming left V 6 bases short and J 3 bases short, with 11 bases between. The CDR3 runs to 14 residues. Germline CDR1 and CDR2: SNHLY and FYNNEI. Sequenced sample: peripheral blood or thyroid tissue (not recorded which). The V and J genes are TRBV2 and TRBJ2-2; D unresolved. The source of this sequence is an adult man with Graves' hyperthyroidism. CDR3 coding DNA: TGTGCCAGCAGGGGAAAACGGGACACCGGGGAGCTGTTTTTT. Protein sequence: CASRGKRDTGELFF. Looking up the rest from reference TRBV2 and TRBJ2-2 gives the full variable domain: EPEVTQTPSHQVTQMGQEVILRCVPISNHLYFYWYRQILGQKVEFLVSFYNNEISEKSEIFDDQFSVERPDGSNFTLKIRSTKLEDSAMYFCASRGKRDTGELFFGEGSRLTVL.